The source of this TCR beta chain is a study of somatic mutations in T cells in chronic GVHD (dated by TCRdb to 2020 to 2022). For sorting, staining was done with anti-CD3, anti-CD4, anti-CD8 and a Vbeta20 antibody from the IOTest Beta Mark kit on a FACSAria III, reaching purity above 97%. Peripheral blood was collected in sodium heparin tubes and mononuclear cells were isolated by Ficoll-Paque PLUS density gradient centrifugation. Before TCRbeta deep sequencing, the CD4+ Vbeta20+, CD4+ Vbeta20-, and CD8+ T cell fractions were FACS-sorted. The CDR3 has 16 amino acids, counting the end cysteine and phenylalanine. Of the read, only the CDR3 DNA is kept; its 48 bases are in frame from base 1. The germline V gene supplies CDR1 SGHVS and CDR2 FQNEAQ. The V end loses 2 bases and the J end loses 3 bases, and a stretch of 14 bases separates them. Genomic DNA was isolated and then used for TCRbeta deep sequencing. TCRbeta CDR3 sequencing and initial data processing were performed with the immunoSEQ assay as a commercial service. The study's processing was this. Reads were demultiplexed, adapter and primer sequences were trimmed, similar clones were merged through frequency-ratio clustering, and V, D, J genes were annotated using IMGT. This is the immuneACCESS table as TCRdb keeps it, with only in-frame sequences that have V and J called. A part of the clones is gone; compared with another copy, unresolved V genes explain less than half, and the rest is unexplained. Clonal size and the V and J genes are those of that table, whereas D and trimming came from the DNA. This sample holds 11,000 to 15,000 clones; around four fifths were observed only once. Clones ranked in the top ten supply roughly 30% of the sample.

As to this clone: It lacks a known antigen. The input lacks base qualities; no much larger clone sits a single base away.

Specimen: Vbeta20-negative CD4+ T cells from blood. The cell subset or site tag for this specimen amounts to: CD4+ T cells sorted as TCR Vbeta20 negative by flow cytometry. The V and J segments used are TRBV7-8 and TRBJ2-1, and TRBD2 may be the D gene, going by 6 matching bases. The receptor comes from a male patient between 50 and 60 years old with chronic graft-versus-host disease. Following a transplant, some T cells may be graft donor cells, not patient cells. The nucleotides are TGTGCCAGCAGCTTAATTTCGGGAGCGAACTACAATGAGCAGTTCTTC. This gives the protein CASSLISGANYNEQFF. Joined to the reference TRBV7-8 and TRBJ2-1 proteins, this CDR3 gives the full variable domain: GAGVSQSPRYKVAKRGQDVALRCDPISGHVSLFWYQQALGQGPEFLTYFQNEAQLDKSGLPSDRFFAERPEGSVSTLKIQRTQQEDSAVYLCASSLISGANYNEQFFGPGTRLTVL.